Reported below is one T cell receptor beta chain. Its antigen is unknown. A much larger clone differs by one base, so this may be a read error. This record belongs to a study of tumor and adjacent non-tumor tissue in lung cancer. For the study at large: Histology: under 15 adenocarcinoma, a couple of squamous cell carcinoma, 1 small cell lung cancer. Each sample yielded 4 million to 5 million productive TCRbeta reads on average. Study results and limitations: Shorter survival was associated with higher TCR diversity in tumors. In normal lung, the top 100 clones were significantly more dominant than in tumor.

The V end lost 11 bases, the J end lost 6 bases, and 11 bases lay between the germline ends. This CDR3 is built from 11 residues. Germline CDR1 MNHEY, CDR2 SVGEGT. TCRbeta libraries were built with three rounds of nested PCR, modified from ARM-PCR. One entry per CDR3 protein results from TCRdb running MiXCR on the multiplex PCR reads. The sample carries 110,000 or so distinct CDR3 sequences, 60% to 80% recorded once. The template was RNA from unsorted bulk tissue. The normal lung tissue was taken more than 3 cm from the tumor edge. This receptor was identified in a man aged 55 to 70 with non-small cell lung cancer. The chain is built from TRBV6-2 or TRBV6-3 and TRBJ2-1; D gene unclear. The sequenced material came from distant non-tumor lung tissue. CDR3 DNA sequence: TGTGCCTGTGGGTACGGCAATGAGCAGTTCTTC. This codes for CACGYGNEQFF.